This note documents a single T cell receptor (beta chain) sequence. Its antigen is still unknown. These data are taken from a study of blood T cells in healthy people across ages. This CDR3 spans 13 amino acids. Germline V gene data show CDR1 as MDHEN and CDR2 as SYDVKM. Germline trimming cut 7 bases from V and 8 bases from J; bases unmatched to any gene: 9. Notes on the study in general: More naive CD4+ cells and higher diversity were found in long-lived than in aged donors. Possibly, changes in expanded clonotypes were confounded because donor CMV status was unknown.

Peripheral blood, about 10 milliliters per donor, was collected. They isolated at least 6 million PBMCs from each sample. The authors ran a second PCR of roughly 6 to 12 cycles using a sample-barcoded 5' primer and a J-beta primer mix. TCRdb passed the 5' RACE reads through MiXCR, listing each CDR3 protein once. The sample holds some 1.5 million distinct CDR3 sequences, 28% seen once. This receptor was obtained from a woman aged 25-40 years in good health. Material for sequencing was blood. The V call is TRBV28, the J call TRBJ1-2; 8 bases align to TRBD1. CDR3 nucleotide sequence: TGTGCCAGCAAGGCAGGGGGCGCGGGGGGCTACACCTTC. It encodes CASKAGGAGGYTF.